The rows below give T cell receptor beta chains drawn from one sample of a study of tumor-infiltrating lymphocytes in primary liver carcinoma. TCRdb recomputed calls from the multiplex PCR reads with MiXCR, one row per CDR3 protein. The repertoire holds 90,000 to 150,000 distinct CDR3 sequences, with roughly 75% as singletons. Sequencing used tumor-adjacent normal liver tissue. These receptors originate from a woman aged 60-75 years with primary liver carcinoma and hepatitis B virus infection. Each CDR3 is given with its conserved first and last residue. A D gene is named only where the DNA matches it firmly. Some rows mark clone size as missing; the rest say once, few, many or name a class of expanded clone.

CDR3aa: CASSPGTGGYEQYF; CDR3nt: TGTGCCAGCAGCCCGGGGACAGGGGGCTACGAGCAGTACTTC; abundance: many; d_gene: TRBD1; v_gene: TRBV14; len: 14; j_gene: TRBJ2-7
CDR3aa: CASSPKREGNNEQFF; CDR3nt: TGTGCCAGCAGCCCGAAGCGGGAGGGAAACAATGAGCAGTTCTTC; abundance: .; d_gene: TRBD2; v_gene: TRBV11-2; len: 15; j_gene: TRBJ2-1
CDR3aa: CASSLQTVWETQYF; CDR3nt: TGTGCCAGTAGTCTACAGACAGTATGGGAGACCCAGTACTTC; abundance: .; d_gene: .; v_gene: TRBV28; len: 14; j_gene: TRBJ2-5
CDR3aa: CASSPIAGAYYNEQFF; CDR3nt: TGTGCCAGCAGCCCCATAGCGGGAGCGTATTACAATGAGCAGTTCTTC; abundance: .; d_gene: TRBD2; v_gene: TRBV11-1; len: 16; j_gene: TRBJ2-1
CDR3aa: CAGTLDRGDTQYF; CDR3nt: TGTGCCGGCACCTTGGATCGAGGAGATACGCAGTATTTT; abundance: .; d_gene: .; v_gene: TRBV11-2; len: 13; j_gene: TRBJ2-3
CDR3aa: CASRIYSSQLQHF; CDR3nt: TGTGCCAGCCGTATTTATAGCAGTCAGCTCCAGCATTTT; abundance: .; d_gene: .; v_gene: TRBV28; len: 13; j_gene: TRBJ1-5
CDR3aa: CASSQDISRRSNYGYTF; CDR3nt: TGCGCCAGCAGCCAAGATATCAGCAGGCGGAGTAACTATGGCTACACCTTC; abundance: .; d_gene: .; v_gene: TRBV4-1; len: 17; j_gene: TRBJ1-2
CDR3aa: CSVTVLAGGAELYF; CDR3nt: TGCAGCGTCACAGTACTAGCAGGAGGGGCCGAGCTGTACTTC; abundance: .; d_gene: .; v_gene: TRBV29-1; len: 14; j_gene: TRBJ2-7
CDR3aa: CASRKGQGYYGYTF; CDR3nt: TGTGCCAGCAGAAAGGGACAGGGATACTATGGCTACACCTTC; abundance: many; d_gene: TRBD1; v_gene: TRBV28; len: 14; j_gene: TRBJ1-2
CDR3aa: CASRLLGATQETQYF; CDR3nt: TGTGCCAGCCGACTGTTGGGAGCGACTCAAGAGACCCAGTACTTC; abundance: once; d_gene: .; v_gene: TRBV10-2; len: 15; j_gene: TRBJ2-5
CDR3aa: CVSSAQGGCYEQYF; CDR3nt: TGTGTCAGCAGCGCCCAAGGGGGATGCTACGAGCAGTACTTC; abundance: .; d_gene: .; v_gene: TRBV11-2; len: 14; j_gene: TRBJ2-7
CDR3aa: CASGSGQGPNNEQFF; CDR3nt: TGTGCTAGTGGTTCCGGTCAGGGGCCTAACAATGAGCAGTTCTTC; abundance: .; d_gene: .; v_gene: TRBV12-5; len: 15; j_gene: TRBJ2-1
CDR3aa: CASSLRQGGTEAFF; CDR3nt: TGTGCCAGCAGTTTAAGACAGGGGGGCACTGAAGCTTTCTTT; abundance: many; d_gene: TRBD1; v_gene: TRBV12-3/TRBV12-4; len: 14; j_gene: TRBJ1-1
CDR3aa: CASSFGGSSYEQYF; CDR3nt: TGTGCCAGCAGTTTTGGGGGGAGCTCCTACGAGCAGTACTTC; abundance: many; d_gene: .; v_gene: TRBV5-1; len: 14; j_gene: TRBJ2-7
CDR3aa: CASSLVPARILDNVQFF; CDR3nt: TGCGCCAGCAGTTTAGTGCCAGCCCGTATTCTCGACAATGTGCAGTTCTTC; abundance: .; d_gene: .; v_gene: TRBV10-2; len: 17; j_gene: TRBJ2-1
CDR3aa: CASSPGTGSDVQYF; CDR3nt: TGTGCCAGCAGCCCCGGGACAGGGAGCGACGTGCAGTACTTC; abundance: .; d_gene: TRBD1; v_gene: TRBV6-2/TRBV6-3; len: 14; j_gene: TRBJ2-7
CDR3aa: CSAPRTGANVLTF; CDR3nt: TGCAGTGCCCCCCGTACTGGGGCCAACGTCCTGACTTTC; abundance: .; d_gene: .; v_gene: TRBV20-1; len: 13; j_gene: TRBJ2-6
CDR3aa: CASNLLLAGGSGPLEQFF; CDR3nt: TGTGCCAGCAACTTACTATTGGCGGGAGGGTCAGGCCCACTTGAGCAGTTCTTC; abundance: .; d_gene: TRBD2; v_gene: TRBV11-2; len: 18; j_gene: TRBJ2-1
CDR3aa: CATEGDTDTQYF; CDR3nt: TGTGCCACCGAGGGGGACACAGATACGCAGTACTTT; abundance: .; d_gene: .; v_gene: TRBV10-3; len: 12; j_gene: TRBJ2-3
CDR3aa: CASSRGQWETHFF; CDR3nt: TGTGCCAGCAGCCGAGGTCAGTGGGAGACCCACTTCTTC; abundance: .; d_gene: .; v_gene: TRBV14; len: 13; j_gene: TRBJ2-1
CDR3aa: CASGLPGSQRKETQYF; CDR3nt: TGCGCCAGCGGCCTCCCCGGGAGTCAAAGGAAGGAGACGCAGTACTTC; abundance: .; d_gene: .; v_gene: TRBV5-1; len: 16; j_gene: TRBJ2-5
CDR3aa: CACSYSSSWETQYF; CDR3nt: TGTGCTTGCAGTTACTCCTCTAGCTGGGAGACCCAGTACTTC; abundance: once; d_gene: .; v_gene: TRBV6-5; len: 14; j_gene: TRBJ2-5
CDR3aa: CSARLLGEGLRDTQYF; CDR3nt: TGCAGCGCCAGGCTCCTGGGGGAAGGACTAAGAGATACGCAGTATTTT; abundance: .; d_gene: .; v_gene: TRBV29-1; len: 16; j_gene: TRBJ2-3